A single T cell receptor beta chain is shown here with its context. The sample comes from a study of control samples from healthy donors and cancer patients. V lost 6 bases, J lost 0 bases, and 12 bases lay in between. Germline CDR1 and CDR2: MNHEY and SVGAGI. CDR3 length: 14 amino acids. Sequencing was performed with immunoSEQ multiplex PCR; in TCRdb, only in-frame clones are kept and a portion is missing. The sample records some 29,000 clones, 70% to 90% being singletons. This receptor was taken from a female donor with melanoma. The gene calls are TRBV6-5 and TRBJ2-7, with a weak D call TRBD2 (6 bases). Sequenced: formalin-fixed, paraffin-embedded tissue. CDR3 in DNA: TGTGCCAGCAGGGACTACCAGAGCTCCTACGAGCAGTACTTC. Its protein product is CASRDYQSSYEQYF.